These 25 T cell receptor beta chains came from one sample sequenced in a study of blood T cell repertoires in COVID-19 (dated by TCRdb to 2020 to 2021). The protocol used for the library was the immunoSEQ multiplex PCR assay. TCRdb took this table from immuneACCESS and kept in-frame rearrangements with V and J called. Such tables lack part of the clones; where checked against another copy, unresolved V genes explain under half of the gap, and the rest is unexplained. This sample is represented by hundreds of thousands of clones; about 84% of them were singletons. The ten largest clones capture 7.4% of the sample. The sample consisted of PBMCs or T cells enriched from blood (not recorded which). These receptors all come from a woman between 40 and 55 years old with acute COVID-19.

V is TRBV5-6 and J is TRBJ1-4, with D unresolved. The CDR3 loop spans 16 amino acids. V was clipped by 4 bases and J by 3 bases, with 16 bases between them. The germline CDR1 and CDR2 sequences are SGHDT and YYEEEE. CDR3 region: CASSAPGPAANEKLFF. The CDR3 region has the DNA TGTGCCAGCAGCGCTCCGGGTCCAGCGGCTAATGAAAAACTGTTTTTT. The entire variable domain, with the rest obtained from reference TRBV5-6 and TRBJ1-4, is as follows: DAGVTQSPTHLIKTRGQQVTLRCSPKSGHDTVSWYQQALGQGPQFIFQYYEEEERQRGNFPDRFSGHQFPNYSSELNVNALLLGDSALYLCASSAPGPAANEKLFFGSGTQLSVL.

V is TRBV9 and J is TRBJ1-2, with 10 nucleotides matching TRBD1. The CDR3 is 14 residues long. The germline gives CDR1 SGDLS, CDR2 YYNGEE. J was trimmed by 8 bases and V by 4 bases; bases with no gene match: 8. CDR3 amino acids: CASSPGDRGLGYTF. In DNA form, the CDR3 reads TGTGCCAGCAGCCCAGGCGACAGGGGGCTAGGCTACACCTTC.

This clone occurred once. The chain employs TRBV6-5 and TRBJ2-3; 8 positions match TRBD2. Trimming removed 6 bases from V and 1 base from J; junction bases left unmatched: 6. Germline CDR1 is MNHEY and CDR2 is SVGAGI. The CDR3 consists of 15 residues. The CDR3 DNA is TGTGCCAGCAGCTCATATAGCGGGGGCACAGATACGCAGTATTTT. Residues: CASSSYSGGTDTQYF.

The CDR3 DNA follows: TGTGCCTCGTCCCGGGACAGGGATTCACCCCTCCACTTT. Its protein product is CASSRDRDSPLHF. The chain uses TRBV30 and TRBJ1-6; 9 positions match TRBD1. J gave up 8 bases and V 7 bases, and 6 bases lay outside the gene matches. The CDR3 is 13 amino acids. Germline assignment: CDR1 GTSNPN and CDR2 SVGIG (reference sequence).

The rearrangement links TRBV24-1 to TRBJ1-5; 8 nucleotides line up with TRBD1. The CDR3 sequence is 12 residues long. The germline CDR1 and CDR2 sequences are KGHDR and SFDVKD. The ends lost 4 bases at V and 15 bases at J; junction bases unmatched: 7. Here the CDR3 reads CATSDSDRAVHF. The DNA of the CDR3 is TGTGCCACCAGTGACTCGGACAGGGCCGTGCATTTT.

The chain has TRBV25-1 and TRBJ1-1, with TRBD1 matching over 10 bases. V lost 7 bases and J lost 4; bases outside the gene matches: 6. The V gene's germline CDR1 is MGHDK and CDR2 SYGVNS. This CDR3 is built from 14 residues. The CDR3 is CASTSDRGGTEAFF. The CDR3, as DNA: TGTGCCAGCACCTCGGACAGGGGGGGCACTGAAGCTTTCTTT.

This rearrangement joins TRBV24-1 to TRBJ2-5; 9 bases are shared with TRBD2. The CDR3 has 16 amino acids. The J segment lost 0 bases and the V segment lost 7 bases, leaving 8 bases of the junction unmatched. Germline V gene data show CDR1 as KGHDR and CDR2 as SFDVKD. The CDR3 nucleotides read TGTGCCACCAGCGGTAGCGGGGGCACGTACCAAGAGACCCAGTACTTC. Residues: CATSGSGGTYQETQYF.

This clone was found once. The chain uses TRBV2 and TRBJ2-3, with 9 bases identical to TRBD2. CDR1 and CDR2 (germline): SNHLY, FYNNEI. V gave up 3 bases and J gave up 2 bases; unmatched junction bases: 3. The CDR3 sequence is 15 residues long. The CDR3 DNA reads as TGTGCCAGCAGTGATAGCGGGAGCCTCACAGATACGCAGTATTTT. As protein: CASSDSGSLTDTQYF.

The chain carries TRBV7-6 and TRBJ2-3; TRBD2 agrees at 10 bases. In germline, CDR1 is SGHVS, CDR2 FNYEAQ. The trim removed 1 base at V and 2 bases at J, leaving 3 bases unmatched. The CDR3 covers 16 residues. CDR3 loop: CASSLGLAGVTDTQYF. Written as DNA, the CDR3 is TGTGCCAGCAGCTTAGGGCTAGCGGGGGTCACAGATACGCAGTATTTT.

The chain has TRBV6-4 and TRBJ1-5; D uncertain. This CDR3 spans 13 amino acids. The V gene's germline CDR1 is MRHNA and CDR2 SNTAGT. The V gene lost 10 bases and the J gene lost 3 bases, with 13 bases spanning the gap. The CDR3 spells CATSTQINQPQHF. The CDR3, as DNA: TGTGCCACCTCGACACAGATCAATCAGCCCCAGCATTTT.

This sequence joins TRBV25-1 and TRBJ1-1, with D hard to call. V lost 5 bases to trimming and J lost 2 bases, with 9 bases between them. CDR1 and CDR2 from the germline V gene are MGHDK and SYGVNS. The CDR3 contains 13 residues. DNA of the CDR3: TGTGCCAGCAGTCTACCAGGAAACACTGAAGCTTTCTTT. Translation: CASSLPGNTEAFF.

The chain carries TRBV10-3 and TRBJ2-5, with 7 bases lining up with TRBD1. There are 14 residues in the CDR3. The J segment lost 5 bases and the V segment lost 11 bases, leaving 14 bases of the junction unmatched. Germline V gene sequence: CDR1 ENHRY, CDR2 SYGVKD. CDR3 sequence reads: CASRGTEYEETQYF. CDR3 sequence (DNA): TGTGCCTCCAGGGGGACAGAGTACGAGGAGACCCAGTACTTC.

The chain carries TRBV9 and TRBJ1-4; perhaps TRBD1 as D (5 bases). CDR1 and CDR2 from the germline V gene are SGDLS and YYNGEE. This CDR3 is built from 15 residues. Trimming removed 0 bases at V and 8 bases at J, with 14 bases between. In DNA, the CDR3 is TGTGCCAGCAGCGTAGGGGCAACCTCAGGGGAAAAACTGTTTTTT. Translated, it gives CASSVGATSGEKLFF.

This chain connects TRBV5-1 to TRBJ2-5, with TRBD2 matching over 8 bases. This CDR3 is 17 amino acids long. Germline V gene lookup returns CDR1 SGHRS and CDR2 YFSETQ. With 3 bases clipped from V and 4 bases from J, the junction kept 14 bases outside the gene matches. The CDR3, as DNA: TGCGCCAGCAGCTCCGGCGTTTCGGGGGGGCGTGGAGAGACCCAGTACTTC. Protein sequence: CASSSGVSGGRGETQYF.

The rearrangement links TRBV27 to TRBJ2-7; D uncertain. V lost 3 bases and J 1 base, leaving 10 bases between the germline ends. Germline V CDR1 and CDR2: MNHEY, SMNVEV (reference sequence). The CDR3 contains 14 residues. The CDR3 sequence: CASSLGRGSYEQYF. The CDR3 DNA is TGTGCCAGCAGTTTGGGCCGTGGGTCCTACGAGCAGTACTTC.

CDR3 DNA sequence: TGTGCCAGCAGTTCTCCTATTTCCCTTCTCTATGGCTACACCTTC. Its protein is CASSSPISLLYGYTF. The V gene is TRBV28, the J gene TRBJ1-2; D unclear. V was trimmed by 4 bases and J by 4 bases, leaving 16 bases between them. Germline CDR1 MDHEN, CDR2 SYDVKM. This CDR3 comprises 15 residues.

J is TRBJ2-1 and V is TRBV6-2 or TRBV6-3; 13 bases map to TRBD2. CDR1 and CDR2 (germline): MNHEY, SVGEGT. V was pared by 7 bases and J by 3 bases, with 15 bases of the junction left unmatched. The CDR3 runs 19 residues. CDR3 nucleotide sequence: TGTGCCAGCACCCCCCCGGGACTAGCGGGGAGTGTTAACTACAATGAGCAGTTCTTC. It yields the protein CASTPPGLAGSVNYNEQFF.

V usage is TRBV11-2 and J usage is TRBJ1-3; D not resolved. The CDR3 runs 14 residues. Germline V gene data show CDR1 as SGHAT and CDR2 as FQNNGV. V lost 5 bases to trimming and J lost 9 bases, with 17 bases between them. The CDR3 bases are TGTGCCAGCAGCCAACAGAATACTGGAGGCACCATATATTTT. Translation gives CASSQQNTGGTIYF.

The chain recombines TRBV9 with TRBJ1-2, with 9 bases aligning to TRBD1. The CDR3 is 13 amino acids. V was clipped by 3 bases and J by 10 bases; unmatched bases: 7. Germline V gives CDR1 SGDLS, CDR2 YYNGEE. The CDR3 loop reads CASSEMDRGDYTF. CDR3 coding DNA: TGTGCCAGCAGCGAGATGGACAGGGGAGACTACACCTTC. Variable domain in full (rest from reference TRBV9 and TRBJ1-2): DSGVTQTPKHLITATGQRVTLRCSPRSGDLSVYWYQQSLDQGLQFLIQYYNGEERAKGNILERFSAQQFPDLHSELNLSSLELGDSALYFCASSEMDRGDYTFGSGTRLTVV.

This chain uses TRBV18 with TRBJ1-3; D remains ambiguous. Germline V gene lookup returns CDR1 KGHSH and CDR2 LQKENI. V was shortened by 5 bases and J by 14 bases, with 16 bases between the two germline ends. The CDR3 loop spans 12 amino acids. The CDR3 DNA sequence: TGTGCCAGCTCATACCCCCGCACGAACTTATATTTT. Its protein is CASSYPRTNLYF.

This chain links TRBV2 with TRBJ1-1; the match to TRBD1 covers 8 bases. From germline, CDR1 is SNHLY and CDR2 FYNNEI. The CDR3 has 13 residues. V dropped 8 bases and J dropped 3; count of bases not matched to a gene: 5. CDR3 loop: CASPKDRDTEAFF. CDR3 DNA sequence: TGTGCCAGCCCAAAGGACAGGGACACTGAAGCTTTCTTT.

The chain joins TRBV7-8 to TRBJ2-1; TRBD2 matches at 9 bases. The germline gives CDR1 SGHVS, CDR2 FQNEAQ. V gave up 5 bases and J gave up 0 bases; unmatched junction bases: 8. This CDR3 spans 17 amino acids. In DNA, the CDR3 is TGTGCCAGCAGCCCCGGACTAGCGCAAAGCTCCTACAATGAGCAGTTCTTC. This gives the protein CASSPGLAQSSYNEQFF. The whole variable domain, remainder taken from reference TRBV7-8 and TRBJ2-1, is GAGVSQSPRYKVAKRGQDVALRCDPISGHVSLFWYQQALGQGPEFLTYFQNEAQLDKSGLPSDRFFAERPEGSVSTLKIQRTQQEDSAVYLCASSPGLAQSSYNEQFFGPGTRLTVL.

The chain combines TRBV13 with TRBJ2-7; 7 positions agree with TRBD1. CDR3 length: 13 residues. The V and J ends lost 4 bases and 5 bases, in that order; junction bases with no gene match: 5. Germline values: CDR1 PRHDT, CDR2 FYEKMQ (reference sequence). The CDR3 loop is CASSSRQGDEQYF. The CDR3 coding sequence is TGTGCCAGCAGCTCACGACAGGGTGACGAGCAGTACTTC.

The chain uses TRBV4-3 and TRBJ2-7, with 10 bases lining up with TRBD1. Germline V lookup: CDR1 LGHNA, CDR2 YSLEER. Germline trimming cut 1 base from V and 3 bases from J; bases unmatched to any gene: 3. This CDR3 spans 15 amino acids. CDR3 sequence: CASSQGQGAGYEQYF. In nucleotides, the CDR3 is TGCGCCAGCAGCCAAGGACAGGGGGCGGGCTACGAGCAGTACTTC.

The chain joins TRBV10-3 to TRBJ1-6; D is uncertain. V dropped 8 bases and J dropped 10 bases, with 15 bases sitting between them. Germline lookup yields CDR1 ENHRY and CDR2 SYGVKD. The CDR3 spans 13 residues. The CDR3 DNA reads TGTGCCATCCGCCCCTTGGAGGAATCACCCCTCCACTTT. Translation: CAIRPLEESPLHF.